The 27 T cell receptor beta chains below all came from one sample that was sequenced in a study of technical replicates of blood from several donors. The method was immunoSEQ multiplex PCR; TCRdb's version includes in-frame clones alone and lacks a portion of them. This table holds more than 65,000 clones, approximately 96% found once. Source material: T cells isolated from PBMCs. These receptors were collected from a human donor in good health.

The CDR3 bases are TGTGCCAGCAGTCCCCCGGGAGCCTCTCAGCGGGGGGTCTACAATGAGCAGTTCTTC. It codes for CASSPPGASQRGVYNEQFF. This chain joins TRBV28 and TRBJ2-1; 9 bases map to TRBD2. The CDR3 has 19 residues. J was trimmed by 3 bases and V by 5 bases; bases with no gene match: 17. Germline V gene data show CDR1 as MDHEN and CDR2 as SYDVKM.

J is TRBJ1-5 and V is TRBV7-9; TRBD1 matches at 7 bases. From germline, CDR1 is SEHNR and CDR2 FQNEAQ (reference sequence). With 5 bases clipped from V and 7 bases from J, the junction kept 8 bases outside the gene matches. CDR3 length: 14 residues. CDR3 sequence: CASSGDSLGQPQHF. In nucleotides, the CDR3 is TGTGCCAGCAGCGGGGACAGCTTAGGACAGCCCCAGCATTTT. The full variable domain, in which reference TRBV7-9 and TRBJ1-5 provide the parts outside the CDR3, is DTGVSQNPRHKITKRGQNVTFRCDPISEHNRLYWYRQTLGQGPEFLTYFQNEAQLEKSRLLSDRFSAERPKGSFSTLEIQRTEQGDSAMYLCASSGDSLGQPQHFGDGTRLSIL.

The chain uses TRBV29-1 and TRBJ2-7; D remains ambiguous. The CDR3 loop spans 12 amino acids. Germline values: CDR1 SQVTM, CDR2 ANQGSEA. V gave up 1 base and J gave up 5 bases, with 9 bases separating them. For the CDR3, the DNA is TGCAGCGTTGAAGGTATGACTGACGAGCAGTACTTC. It specifies CSVEGMTDEQYF.

The rearrangement links TRBV6-5 to TRBJ1-2; 8 bases match TRBD1. Germline-derived CDR1 and CDR2 are MNHEY and SVGAGI. The V segment lost 2 bases and the J segment 5 bases; nucleotides outside the gene matches: 7. The CDR3 covers 15 residues. CDR3 sequence (DNA): TGTGCCAGCAGTTACAATTTTGGGACAGGATATGGCTACACCTTC. Its protein product is CASSYNFGTGYGYTF.

The chain couples TRBV5-4 to TRBJ2-7; maybe TRBD2 (6 bases). Germline CDR1 is SGHNT and CDR2 is YYREEE (reference sequence). The CDR3 has 16 amino acids. Trimming removed 0 bases from V and 1 base from J, with 14 bases in between. For the CDR3, the DNA is TGTGCCAGCAGCTTGGACAACACCCGGGGGTCCTACGAGCAGTACTTC. This gives the protein CASSLDNTRGSYEQYF.

The chain couples TRBV19 to TRBJ1-4; D is ambiguous. CDR1 and CDR2 (germline): LNHDA, SQIVND (reference sequence). Trimming shortened V by 9 bases and J by 8 bases, and 16 bases separated the two germline ends. This CDR3 spans 13 amino acids. CDR3 residues: CASQPRTAEKLFF. The CDR3 bases are TGTGCCAGCCAACCTCGGACTGCGGAAAAACTGTTTTTT. Drawing the rest from reference TRBV19 and TRBJ1-4, the complete variable domain is DGGITQSPKYLFRKEGQNVTLSCEQNLNHDAMYWYRQDPGQGLRLIYYSQIVNDFQKGDIAEGYSVSREKKESFPLTVTSAQKNPTAFYLCASQPRTAEKLFFGSGTQLSVL.

The chain has TRBV5-1 and TRBJ1-2; D uncertain. Germline V gene lookup returns CDR1 SGHRS and CDR2 YFSETQ. The V gene lost 0 bases and the J gene lost 5 bases, with 8 bases spanning the gap. The CDR3 totals 13 residues. CDR3 in DNA: TGCGCCAGCAGCTTGGTAGCCGATTATGGCTACACCTTC. Protein sequence: CASSLVADYGYTF.

This sequence joins TRBV19 and TRBJ2-1; possibly TRBD2 for D (6 bases). CDR3 length: 14 residues. The germline V gene has CDR1 LNHDA and CDR2 SQIVND (reference sequence). V lost 7 bases, J lost 6 bases, and 16 bases lay in between. CDR3 residues: CASTAPGEVNEQFF. For the CDR3, the DNA is TGTGCCAGTACCGCGCCGGGAGAGGTCAATGAGCAGTTCTTC.

The chain recombines TRBV5-8 with TRBJ2-7, with D perhaps TRBD2 (5 bases). V lost 5 bases and J lost 2, with 14 bases in between. This CDR3 is 14 amino acids long. The germline CDR1 and CDR2 sequences are SGHTS and YDEGEE. The CDR3 loop is CASRPGKRTYEQYF. CDR3 sequence (DNA): TGTGCCAGCAGACCCGGGAAGAGGACCTACGAGCAGTACTTC.

The V and J genes are TRBV5-1 and TRBJ2-7, with TRBD2 as a possible D gene (5 bases). Per germline, CDR1 SGHRS and CDR2 YFSETQ. The CDR3 sequence is 14 residues long. V was clipped by 0 bases and J by 0 bases, with 7 bases between them. The CDR3 loop is CASSLGLPSYEQYF. CDR3 DNA: TGCGCCAGCAGCTTGGGACTACCCTCCTACGAGCAGTACTTC.

The chain has TRBV18 and TRBJ1-3, with D maybe TRBD1 (6 bases). The CDR3 totals 16 residues. The germline V gene encodes CDR1 KGHSH and CDR2 LQKENI. The V end lost 0 bases, the J end lost 0 bases, and 9 bases lay between the germline ends. In DNA form, the CDR3 reads TGTGCCAGCTCACCACCTCAGGGGAGCTCTGGAAACACCATATATTTT. Its translation is CASSPPQGSSGNTIYF.

The V and J genes are TRBV6-5 and TRBJ1-2; no clear D gene. V was shortened by 3 bases and J by 3 bases, with 8 bases between the two germline ends. Germline V gene lookup returns CDR1 MNHEY and CDR2 SVGAGI. This CDR3 spans 13 amino acids. Here the CDR3 DNA reads TGTGCCAGCAGTTATTCGAGTGACTATGGCTACACCTTC. It is translated as CASSYSSDYGYTF.

The chain recombines TRBV4-1 with TRBJ2-7, with D hard to call. From germline, CDR1 is MGHRA and CDR2 YSYEKL. This CDR3 comprises 13 residues. V shed 3 bases and J shed 4 bases, with 10 bases lying between them. CDR3 coding DNA: TGCGCCAGCAGCCATCTCCAGGATTACGAGCAGTACTTC. Residues: CASSHLQDYEQYF.

This clone was seen only a few times. J is TRBJ2-1 and V is TRBV7-9; 7 nucleotides match TRBD1. Germline loops: CDR1 SEHNR, CDR2 FQNEAQ (reference sequence). With 7 bases clipped from V and 8 bases from J, the junction kept 14 bases outside the gene matches. There are 15 residues in the CDR3. The CDR3 region has the DNA TGTGCCAGCACCCTTATAGGGGGCGGGTTCCATGAGCAGTTCTTC. As protein: CASTLIGGGFHEQFF. The entire variable domain, with the rest obtained from reference TRBV7-9 and TRBJ2-1, is as follows: DTGVSQNPRHKITKRGQNVTFRCDPISEHNRLYWYRQTLGQGPEFLTYFQNEAQLEKSRLLSDRFSAERPKGSFSTLEIQRTEQGDSAMYLCASTLIGGGFHEQFFGPGTRLTVL.

The J gene is TRBJ2-1, the V gene TRBV29-1, with D possibly TRBD2 on 6 matching bases. V was trimmed by 5 bases and J by 6 bases, leaving 17 bases between them. The CDR3 consists of 14 residues. Germline V gene lookup returns CDR1 SQVTM and CDR2 ANQGSEA. The CDR3 region is CSVSRDLAINEQFF. CDR3 coding DNA: TGCAGCGTTTCTCGGGACCTAGCGATCAATGAGCAGTTCTTC.

This clone appeared a few times. This rearrangement joins TRBV4-1 to TRBJ1-1, with 7 bases matching TRBD1. Germline CDR1 and CDR2: MGHRA and YSYEKL. Germline trimming cut 2 bases from V and 0 bases from J; bases unmatched to any gene: 3. The CDR3 spans 15 residues. The CDR3 here is CASSQPQGMNTEAFF. The CDR3 bases are TGCGCCAGCAGCCAACCACAGGGGATGAACACTGAAGCTTTCTTT.

The chain links TRBV9 to TRBJ2-7; 9 bases match TRBD1. V gave up 4 bases and J gave up 2 bases; unmatched junction bases: 7. The length of the CDR3 is 15 residues. CDR1 is SGDLS, CDR2 YYNGEE, per germline. This CDR3 is CASSPGQGRPYEQYF. The CDR3 DNA is TGTGCCAGCAGCCCGGGACAGGGAAGGCCCTACGAGCAGTACTTC.

V usage is TRBV10-3 and J usage is TRBJ1-1, with a tentative D call TRBD1 (5 bases). Germline-derived CDR1 and CDR2 are ENHRY and SYGVKD. V gave up 0 bases and J gave up 7 bases, with 15 bases separating them. CDR3 length equals 15 residues. In DNA, the CDR3 is TGTGCCATCAGTGAGTCGACAAATAAGGGACTTGAAGCTTTCTTT. Its translation: CAISESTNKGLEAFF.

The chain has TRBV5-5 and TRBJ1-2, with 9 bases matching TRBD1. There are 14 residues in the CDR3. Germline V gene sequence: CDR1 SGHKS, CDR2 YYEKEE (reference sequence). V was clipped by 2 bases and J by 8 bases; unmatched bases: 7. The CDR3 DNA follows: TGTGCCAGCAGCTTACGGGACAGGGATCGAGGCTACACCTTC. Translating gives CASSLRDRDRGYTF.

The V call is TRBV5-1, the J call TRBJ1-4; D possibly corresponds to TRBD1 (6 bases). With 3 bases removed from V and 2 bases from J, the gap between germline ends came to 11 bases. Germline CDR1 is SGHRS and CDR2 is YFSETQ. CDR3 size: 15 residues. CDR3 residues: CASSSTGGTNEKLFF. Here the CDR3 DNA reads TGCGCCAGCAGCTCGACAGGTGGGACTAATGAAAAACTGTTTTTT.

The genes are TRBV10-1 and TRBJ2-7, with 10 positions matching TRBD2. Germline V gene sequence: CDR1 WNHNN, CDR2 SYGVQD (reference sequence). The CDR3 sequence is 16 residues long. V was pared by 2 bases and J by 5 bases, with 9 bases of the junction left unmatched. CDR3 sequence (DNA): TGCGCCAGCAGTGAGGATTTCCTAGCGGGAGAGGACGAGCAGTACTTC. Protein product: CASSEDFLAGEDEQYF.

This chain joins TRBV28 and TRBJ2-3; 10 positions match TRBD1. Germline lookup yields CDR1 MDHEN and CDR2 SYDVKM. The V and J ends lost 11 bases and 8 bases, in that order; junction bases with no gene match: 10. The CDR3 extends over 13 amino acids. CDR3 DNA: TGTGCCGCCCAAGACAGGGGGCTGCGTACGCAGTATTTT. Its protein is CAAQDRGLRTQYF.

The V and J genes are TRBV6-1 and TRBJ1-1; the D gene is possibly TRBD1 (6 bases). V lost 3 bases to trimming and J lost 6 bases, with 17 bases between them. CDR1 MNHNS and CDR2 SASEGT come from the germline V gene. This CDR3 is 15 amino acids long. The CDR3 DNA sequence: TGTGCCAGCAGTGATTTATTACAGGGTTCCCCTGAAGCTTTCTTT. Protein sequence: CASSDLLQGSPEAFF.

The rearrangement joins TRBV5-5 to TRBJ1-1, with a tentative D call TRBD1 (5 bases). Germline assignment: CDR1 SGHKS and CDR2 YYEKEE (reference sequence). V was shortened by 3 bases and J by 1 base, with 16 bases between the two germline ends. The CDR3 extends over 16 amino acids. The DNA of the CDR3 is TGTGCCAGCAGCTGGCTGCTACAACAGGAGAACACTGAAGCTTTCTTT. It translates to CASSWLLQQENTEAFF. Combining the CDR3 with reference TRBV5-5 and TRBJ1-1 gives the whole variable domain DAGVTQSPTHLIKTRGQQVTLRCSPISGHKSVSWYQQVLGQGPQFIFQYYEKEERGRGNFPDRFSARQFPNYSSELNVNALLLGDSALYLCASSWLLQQENTEAFFGQGTRLTVV.

This chain joins TRBV7-6 and TRBJ2-6; D perhaps matches TRBD1 (5 bases). Deletions cut 1 base from V and 1 base from J, with 14 bases between. Germline loops: CDR1 SGHVS, CDR2 FNYEAQ. This CDR3 is built from 18 residues. The CDR3 DNA is TGTGCCAGCAGCTTAGACCCGCAGGGTAGTTCTGGGGCCAACGTCCTGACTTTC. Protein sequence: CASSLDPQGSSGANVLTF. The full variable domain, completed using reference TRBV7-6 and TRBJ2-6, is GAGVSQSPRYKVTKRGQDVALRCDPISGHVSLYWYRQALGQGPEFLTYFNYEAQQDKSGLPNDRFSAERPEGSISTLTIQRTEQRDSAMYRCASSLDPQGSSGANVLTFGAGSRLTVL.

The count of this clone is one. The chain couples TRBV27 to TRBJ2-1; D call uncertain. Germline values: CDR1 MNHEY, CDR2 SMNVEV (reference sequence). The CDR3 runs 17 residues. The V end lost 1 base, the J end lost 1 base, and 14 bases lay between the germline ends. As DNA, the CDR3 is TGTGCCAGCAGTTTATTCGCCTTAGCCGGGTCCTACAATGAGCAGTTCTTC. It encodes CASSLFALAGSYNEQFF.

For the CDR3, the DNA is TGCGCCAGCAGCCGAGCCGGGACAGATTACAATGAGCAGTTCTTC. Translating gives CASSRAGTDYNEQFF. The rearrangement links TRBV4-1 to TRBJ2-1; 7 bases agree with TRBD1. Looked up from germline, CDR1 is MGHRA and CDR2 is YSYEKL. This CDR3 spans 15 amino acids. V was pared by 4 bases and J by 4 bases, with 7 bases of the junction left unmatched.